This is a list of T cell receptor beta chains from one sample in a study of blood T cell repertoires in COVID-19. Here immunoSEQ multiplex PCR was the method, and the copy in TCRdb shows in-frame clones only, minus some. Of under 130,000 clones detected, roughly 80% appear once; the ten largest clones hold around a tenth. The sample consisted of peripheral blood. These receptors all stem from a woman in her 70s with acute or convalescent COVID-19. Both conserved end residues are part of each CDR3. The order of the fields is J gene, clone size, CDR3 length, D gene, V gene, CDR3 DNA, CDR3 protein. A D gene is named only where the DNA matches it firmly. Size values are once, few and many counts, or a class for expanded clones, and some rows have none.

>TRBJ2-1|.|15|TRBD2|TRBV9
TGTGCCAGCAGCGTAGAGGGACTAGCGCCCAATGAGCAGTTCTTC
CASSVEGLAPNEQFF
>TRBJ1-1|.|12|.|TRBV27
TGTGCCAGTAGGAGGGGGGGGACTGAAGCTTTCTTT
CASRRGGTEAFF
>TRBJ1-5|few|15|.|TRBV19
TGTGCCAGTAGTCAGACTGGGTCCAGCAATCAGCCCCAGCATTTT
CASSQTGSSNQPQHF
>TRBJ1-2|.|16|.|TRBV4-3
TGCGCCAGCAGCCAAGATCTTCTGGGGGGATCGGGAGGCTACACCTTC
CASSQDLLGGSGGYTF
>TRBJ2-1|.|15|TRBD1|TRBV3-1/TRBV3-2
TGTGCCAGCAGCCGCGCCGGGACAGGGCACAATGAGCAGTTCTTC
CASSRAGTGHNEQFF
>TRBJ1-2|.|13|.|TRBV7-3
TGTGCCAGCAGCTTAAACCAGGGCTATGGCTACACCTTC
CASSLNQGYGYTF
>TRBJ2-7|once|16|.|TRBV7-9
TGTGCCAGCACTCCACAAGGGGTTAGGGGCTTCGACGAGCAGTACTTC
CASTPQGVRGFDEQYF
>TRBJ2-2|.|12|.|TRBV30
TGTGCCTGGAGTGGCGTTGGCGGGGAGCTGTTTTTT
CAWSGVGGELFF
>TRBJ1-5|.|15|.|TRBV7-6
TGTGCCAGCAGCTTAGCCTACCGGGTGGCCCAGCCCCAGCATTTT
CASSLAYRVAQPQHF
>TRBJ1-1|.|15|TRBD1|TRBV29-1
TGCAGCGTTGAAGAAGGGGCAGGGGGTGGCACTGAAGCTTTCTTT
CSVEEGAGGGTEAFF
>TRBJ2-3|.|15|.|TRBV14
TGTGCCAGCAGCCAACTCCAGGTTAGCACAGATACGCAGTATTTT
CASSQLQVSTDTQYF
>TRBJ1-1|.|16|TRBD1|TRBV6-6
TGTGCCAGCAGTTACTCGAACAGGGGGGGGTCCCCTGAAGCTTTCTTT
CASSYSNRGGSPEAFF
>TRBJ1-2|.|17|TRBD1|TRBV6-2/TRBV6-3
TGTGCCAGCAGTACCCGACAGGGAGGCCCTAGGAACTATGGCTACACCTTC
CASSTRQGGPRNYGYTF
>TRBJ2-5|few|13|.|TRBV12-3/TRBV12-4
TGTGCCAGCAGCACCGACAGTCAAGAGACCCAGTACTTC
CASSTDSQETQYF
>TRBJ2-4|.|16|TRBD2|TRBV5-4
TGTGCCAGCAGCACTCGGACTAGCGAGATCAAAAACATTCAGTACTTC
CASSTRTSEIKNIQYF